The source of this T cell receptor beta chain is a study of T cell clones after liver transplantation. Generated by immunoSEQ multiplex PCR, the TCRdb table keeps only in-frame clones and is missing some. Of about 11,000 clones listed, about two thirds are singletons. CDR1 is SEHNR, CDR2 FQNEAQ, per germline (reference sequence). The CDR3 totals 14 residues. The V and J ends lost 5 bases and 5 bases respectively, with 16 bases between them. The J gene is TRBJ2-7, the V gene TRBV7-9, with a weak D call TRBD2 (5 bases). This clonotype originated in a human patient who received a liver transplant. Some T cells could come from the graft donor. Sequences were derived from CD4+ T cells from blood, sampled 32 months after liver transplant. CDR3 in DNA: TGTGCCAGCAGCCACCAACTAGGAACCGACGAGCAGTACTTC. Its protein product is CASSHQLGTDEQYF.